The entry below gives a single T cell receptor beta chain sequence along with its context. What it binds is not known. V was cut by 3 bases and J by 2 bases, with 13 bases left in between. Germline CDR1 reads SQVTM; CDR2 reads ANQGSEA. The CDR3 sequence is 14 residues long. The record originates from a study of blood T cells in healthy people across ages. Overall study findings and caveats: Unsorted PBMC material precluded a definitive naive versus antigen-experienced comparison.

PBMCs numbering at least 7 million were isolated per sample. Primed by a sample-barcoded 5' primer and a J-beta primer mix, a second PCR proceeded for about 6 to 12 cycles. Every sample produced at least 2.5 million CDR3-containing paired-end reads. TCRdb redid the calling of the 5' RACE reads with MiXCR, one entry per CDR3 protein. The data contain fewer than 1.5 million distinct CDR3 sequences, about 43% of them seen just once; the ten biggest clones take up 6.5% to 10%. The chain couples TRBV29-1 to TRBJ2-5, with D unclear. The source is a young woman in good health. Sequencing was done on a sample of blood. The CDR3 DNA follows: TGCAGCGTTGAGGCGCGGTTGCGACAAGAGACCCAGTACTTC. This gives the protein CSVEARLRQETQYF.